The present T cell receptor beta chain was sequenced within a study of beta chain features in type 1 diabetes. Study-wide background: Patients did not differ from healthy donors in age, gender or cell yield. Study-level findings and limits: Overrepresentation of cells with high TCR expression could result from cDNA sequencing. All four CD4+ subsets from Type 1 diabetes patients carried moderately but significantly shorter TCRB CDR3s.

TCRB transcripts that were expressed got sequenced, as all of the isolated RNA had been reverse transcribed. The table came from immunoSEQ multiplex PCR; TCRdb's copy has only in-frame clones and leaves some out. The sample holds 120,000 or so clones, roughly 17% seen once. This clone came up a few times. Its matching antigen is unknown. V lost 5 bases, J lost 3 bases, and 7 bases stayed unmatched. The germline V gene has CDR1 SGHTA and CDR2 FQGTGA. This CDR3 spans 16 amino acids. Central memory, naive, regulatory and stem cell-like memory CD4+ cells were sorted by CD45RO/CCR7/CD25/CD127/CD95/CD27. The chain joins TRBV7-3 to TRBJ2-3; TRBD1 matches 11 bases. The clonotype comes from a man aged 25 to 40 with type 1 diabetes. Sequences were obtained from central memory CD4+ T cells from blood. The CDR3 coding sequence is TGTGCCAGCAGCCCAGGACAGGGGGCTAAGACAGATACGCAGTATTTT. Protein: CASSPGQGAKTDTQYF.